The 20 T cell receptor beta chains below come from one sample, sequenced in a study of graft-versus-host responses after intestinal transplantation. Some clones are missing from TCRdb's copy, which holds only in-frame ones; the method was immunoSEQ multiplex PCR. Here the sample spans more than 95,000 clones, roughly 84% being singletons. The antigens of these receptors remain unknown. Sequenced here: unstimulated CD4+ T cells sorted from spleen or lymph node cells, sampled before intestinal transplant. These receptors came from a human donor who received an intestinal transplant.

Only one count was recorded for this clone. The rearrangement links TRBV29-1 to TRBJ2-3; D remains unclear. V gave up 4 bases and J gave up 0 bases, with 11 bases separating them. Germline CDR1 SQVTM, CDR2 ANQGSEA. CDR3 length equals 14 residues. The chain's CDR3 is CSVVRSTSTDTQYF. CDR3 DNA: TGCAGCGTTGTGCGATCTACCAGCACAGATACGCAGTATTTT.

A word on this clone: Additional DNA sequences in this sample encode the identical CDR3. The chain links TRBV11-3 to TRBJ2-2, with 8 bases fitting TRBD2. The CDR3 extends over 15 amino acids. The V gene's germline CDR1 is SGHNT and CDR2 YENEEA. V shed 4 bases, J shed 6 bases, and the junction held 7 bases outside the gene matches. The CDR3 here is CASSSGGGEPGELFF. In nucleotides, the CDR3 is TGTGCCAGCAGCTCCGGGGGGGGAGAGCCCGGGGAGCTGTTTTTT. Filled out from reference TRBV11-3 and TRBJ2-2, the complete variable domain reads EAGVVQSPRYKIIEKKQPVAFWCNPISGHNTLYWYLQNLGQGPELLIRYENEEAVDDSQLPKDRFSAERLKGVDSTLKIQPAELGDSAVYLCASSSGGGEPGELFFGEGSRLTVL.

The V call is TRBV11-2, the J call TRBJ1-1, with TRBD1 as a possible D gene (6 bases). V lost 7 bases to trimming and J lost 3 bases, with 15 bases between them. The CDR3 spans 14 residues. Germline lookup yields CDR1 SGHAT and CDR2 FQNNGV. The CDR3, as DNA: TGTGCCAGCACCGCAAGGGGGGAATACACTGAAGCTTTCTTT. It is translated as CASTARGEYTEAFF.

The gene calls are TRBV5-4 and TRBJ2-3; D perhaps matches TRBD2 (5 bases). Germline V lookup: CDR1 SGHNT, CDR2 YYREEE (reference sequence). CDR3 size: 13 residues. Between the trimmed V and J ends, which lost 3 bases and 0 bases, there was a span of 5 bases. CDR3 protein: CASSWTSTDTQYF. The CDR3 DNA reads as TGTGCCAGCAGCTGGACTAGCACAGATACGCAGTATTTT.

The J gene is TRBJ2-1, the V gene TRBV15, with D possibly called TRBD1 or TRBD2 (5 bases each). Trimming removed 1 base at V and 7 bases at J, with 17 bases between. Germline CDR1 and CDR2: LNHNV and YYDKDF (reference sequence). The CDR3 is 16 amino acids. The CDR3 spells CATSRVRVGVSNEQFF. CDR3 DNA sequence: TGTGCCACCAGCAGAGTTCGGGTGGGGGTGAGTAATGAGCAGTTCTTC.

This rearrangement joins TRBV2 to TRBJ2-5; TRBD2 agrees at 8 bases. The CDR3 runs 13 residues. Per the germline V gene, CDR1 is SNHLY and CDR2 is FYNNEI. The CDR3, as DNA: TGTGCGAAGCGGGGGCAGCCCCAAGAGACCCAGTACTTC. Its translation: CAKRGQPQETQYF.

This chain connects TRBV28 to TRBJ1-5; D not certain. CDR1 is MDHEN, CDR2 SYDVKM, per germline. V was shortened by 5 bases and J by 3 bases, with 2 bases between the two germline ends. The CDR3 has 11 amino acids. CDR3 nucleotide sequence: TGTGCCAGCAGTAACAATCAGCCCCAGCATTTT. Residues: CASSNNQPQHF.

The CDR3 coding sequence is TGTGCCTGGACCTCTGGAAACACCATATATTTT. It codes for CAWTSGNTIYF. The J gene is TRBJ1-3, the V gene TRBV30; D gene unclear. The length of the CDR3 is 11 residues. Germline V gene lookup returns CDR1 GTSNPN and CDR2 SVGIG (reference sequence). Trimming removed 4 bases from V and 0 bases from J, with 1 base in between. Full variable domain (missing parts from reference TRBV30 and TRBJ1-3): SQTIHQWPATLVQPVGSPLSLECTVEGTSNPNLYWYRQAAGRGLQLLFYSVGIGQISSEVPQNLSASRPQDRQFILSSKKLLLSDSGFYLCAWTSGNTIYFGEGSWLTVV.

The J gene is TRBJ1-6, the V gene TRBV6-1; D is unresolved. The length of the CDR3 is 15 residues. The germline V gene has CDR1 MNHNS and CDR2 SASEGT. The V and J ends lost 1 base and 10 bases respectively, with 14 bases between them. The CDR3 here is CASSEVAHQGSPLHF. CDR3 coding DNA: TGTGCCAGCAGTGAAGTGGCCCACCAAGGCTCACCCCTCCACTTT.

The rearrangement links TRBV19 to TRBJ2-5; D unresolved. Per the germline V gene, CDR1 is LNHDA and CDR2 is SQIVND (reference sequence). The CDR3 sequence is 14 residues long. V shed 2 bases and J shed 4 bases, with 11 bases lying between them. CDR3 sequence reads: CASSIKDLRETQYF. CDR3 coding DNA: TGTGCCAGTAGTATAAAAGACTTGCGAGAGACCCAGTACTTC. The full variable domain, completed using reference TRBV19 and TRBJ2-5, is DGGITQSPKYLFRKEGQNVTLSCEQNLNHDAMYWYRQDPGQGLRLIYYSQIVNDFQKGDIAEGYSVSREKKESFPLTVTSAQKNPTAFYLCASSIKDLRETQYFGPGTRLLVL.

This chain uses TRBV9 with TRBJ2-7, with a possible D match to TRBD1 (7 bases). CDR1 is SGDLS, CDR2 YYNGEE, per germline. This CDR3 has 15 amino acids. Trimming pared 6 bases from V and 0 bases from J, leaving 16 bases between. The CDR3 sequence: CASTPGRDSSYEQYF. For the CDR3, the DNA is TGTGCCAGCACCCCGGGGCGGGACAGCTCCTACGAGCAGTACTTC. Using reference TRBV9 and TRBJ2-7 for the parts outside the CDR3, the full variable domain is DSGVTQTPKHLITATGQRVTLRCSPRSGDLSVYWYQQSLDQGLQFLIQYYNGEERAKGNILERFSAQQFPDLHSELNLSSLELGDSALYFCASTPGRDSSYEQYFGPGTRLTVT.

V and J are TRBV9 and TRBJ2-7; TRBD2 matches at 7 bases. The CDR3 runs 14 residues. V lost 1 base to trimming and J lost 4 bases; unmatched junction nucleotides: 5. Germline V gene data show CDR1 as SGDLS and CDR2 as YYNGEE. The CDR3 reads CASSVTAGPYEQYF. The CDR3 DNA sequence: TGTGCCAGCAGCGTAACAGCGGGGCCATACGAGCAGTACTTC.

A few counts support this clone. The gene calls are TRBV11-2 and TRBJ2-7, with 12 bases lining up with TRBD2. The V gene's germline CDR1 is SGHAT and CDR2 FQNNGV. The CDR3 extends over 16 amino acids. The V gene end was trimmed by 4 bases and the J gene end by 6 bases; junction bases not matched to a gene: 10. This CDR3 reads CASSSRLAGVFGEQYF. The CDR3 nucleotides read TGTGCCAGCAGCTCGCGACTAGCGGGAGTATTCGGCGAGCAGTACTTC.

The chain uses TRBV9 and TRBJ1-1, with 9 bases fitting TRBD1. The germline V gene has CDR1 SGDLS and CDR2 YYNGEE. With 5 bases clipped from V and 4 bases from J, the junction kept 15 bases outside the gene matches. The CDR3 loop spans 17 amino acids. CDR3 sequence reads: CASRGQGRTSPSTEAFF. The CDR3 coding sequence is TGTGCCAGCAGGGGACAGGGAAGAACATCGCCTAGCACTGAAGCTTTCTTT. Together with reference TRBV9 and TRBJ1-1, the CDR3 gives the full variable domain: DSGVTQTPKHLITATGQRVTLRCSPRSGDLSVYWYQQSLDQGLQFLIQYYNGEERAKGNILERFSAQQFPDLHSELNLSSLELGDSALYFCASRGQGRTSPSTEAFFGQGTRLTVV.

The chain recombines TRBV6-5 with TRBJ2-5; 7 nucleotides agree with TRBD1. Trimming removed 7 bases from V and 5 bases from J; junction bases left unmatched: 7. The CDR3 is 13 amino acids. Per the germline V gene, CDR1 is MNHEY and CDR2 is SVGAGI. CDR3 sequence: CASTRQGAETQYF. The CDR3 region has the DNA TGTGCCAGCACGAGACAGGGCGCGGAGACCCAGTACTTC.

This clone has a handful of counts. This sequence joins TRBV6-5 and TRBJ1-2; tentative D call: TRBD1 (5 bases). The CDR3 extends over 15 amino acids. Germline V lookup: CDR1 MNHEY, CDR2 SVGAGI. Trimming stripped 2 bases from V and 2 bases from J, with 12 bases between. The CDR3 DNA reads as TGTGCCAGCAGTTACCTTCACCGGGGGAACTATGGCTACACCTTC. It specifies CASSYLHRGNYGYTF.

This chain uses TRBV27 with TRBJ2-2; D unresolved. CDR1 and CDR2 from the germline V gene are MNHEY and SMNVEV (reference sequence). The CDR3 has 14 amino acids. V shed 6 bases and J shed 0 bases, with 8 bases lying between them. The CDR3 nucleotides are TGTGCCAGCAGCCTACAAGCGAACACCGGGGAGCTGTTTTTT. It translates to CASSLQANTGELFF.

This clone was recorded once. J is TRBJ2-4 and V is TRBV6-1; 9 nucleotides agree with TRBD1. The ends lost 7 bases at V and 6 bases at J; junction bases unmatched: 7. This CDR3 is built from 14 residues. Germline lookup yields CDR1 MNHNS and CDR2 SASEGT. CDR3 sequence reads: CASTEDRGGNIQYF. The CDR3 DNA follows: TGTGCCAGCACCGAAGACAGGGGGGGAAACATTCAGTACTTC.

The chain employs TRBV6-1 and TRBJ1-1; D gene uncertain. The CDR3 consists of 14 residues. The ends were cut back, 6 bases at V and 7 bases at J, with 18 bases in the middle. CDR1 and CDR2 from the germline V gene are MNHNS and SASEGT. The chain's CDR3 is CASRASTDVREAFF. The CDR3 DNA reads TGTGCCAGCAGAGCTTCGACTGATGTGCGTGAAGCTTTCTTT.

The V call is TRBV4-1, the J call TRBJ2-7, with D hard to call. Germline V gene data show CDR1 as MGHRA and CDR2 as YSYEKL. V gave up 1 base and J gave up 6 bases, with 10 bases separating them. This CDR3 has 13 residues. The CDR3 DNA reads TGCGCCAGCAGCCAAGCCCCGGAAGGCGAGCAGTACTTC. Translating it yields CASSQAPEGEQYF.